Below, one TCR beta chain is given with its context. Its antigen is not identified. This sample is part of a study of cytomegalovirus exposure and HLA in healthy donors. Study overall: There were just under 400 genotyped donors. Of these, 81% fell in the genetic ancestry cluster associated with self-reported Caucasian donors. Findings of the study overall: In a later analysis, HLA-C alleles had the fewest associated TCRs, DRB1 alleles the most. Later, an analysis showed that TCR beta chains associated with HLA were more clonally expanded than others that were equally common.

The CDR3 consists of 15 residues. Per the germline V gene, CDR1 is MNHEY and CDR2 is SVGAGI. V lost 5 bases to trimming and J lost 3 bases; unmatched junction nucleotides: 10. Researchers ran the PCR with 60 Vbeta and 13 Jbeta primers. The data were produced by immunoSEQ multiplex PCR, yet TCRdb's version contains in-frame clones alone and is incomplete. The sample has 90,000 to 95,000 clones, around 77% seen once. This chain links TRBV6-5 with TRBJ2-7; 7 nucleotides align to TRBD2. Sequenced input: PBMCs. This sequence originates from a man younger than 40 in good health and CMV-seronegative. The CDR3 sequence is CASSPPGRVLYEQYF. Here the CDR3 DNA reads TGTGCCAGCAGTCCCCCGGGGAGGGTTCTCTACGAGCAGTACTTC.